Detailed here is one TCR beta chain. These data belong to a study of shared clonotypes between healthy human individuals. Libraries were prepared by immunoSEQ multiplex PCR; TCRdb keeps only in-frame clonotypes and omits some of them. This sample yields millions of clones, of which approximately 94% are seen a single time; more than 0.12% belongs to the top ten. The receptor comes from a man between 18 and 29 years old in good health. The sequenced sample was naive CD4+ T cells sorted from blood. The subset here: CD45RA+ positively selected.

CDR3 sequence (DNA): TGTGCCAGCAGCCTTACCACGCGGACAGGGGGAACCTACGAGCAGTACTTC. The encoded protein is CASSLTTRTGGTYEQYF. The chain is built from TRBV4-2 and TRBJ2-7; 10 nucleotides agree with TRBD1. The V gene's germline CDR1 is LGHNA and CDR2 YNFKEQ. Trimming took 4 bases from V and 2 from J; bases not matched to a gene: 11. The CDR3 totals 17 residues.